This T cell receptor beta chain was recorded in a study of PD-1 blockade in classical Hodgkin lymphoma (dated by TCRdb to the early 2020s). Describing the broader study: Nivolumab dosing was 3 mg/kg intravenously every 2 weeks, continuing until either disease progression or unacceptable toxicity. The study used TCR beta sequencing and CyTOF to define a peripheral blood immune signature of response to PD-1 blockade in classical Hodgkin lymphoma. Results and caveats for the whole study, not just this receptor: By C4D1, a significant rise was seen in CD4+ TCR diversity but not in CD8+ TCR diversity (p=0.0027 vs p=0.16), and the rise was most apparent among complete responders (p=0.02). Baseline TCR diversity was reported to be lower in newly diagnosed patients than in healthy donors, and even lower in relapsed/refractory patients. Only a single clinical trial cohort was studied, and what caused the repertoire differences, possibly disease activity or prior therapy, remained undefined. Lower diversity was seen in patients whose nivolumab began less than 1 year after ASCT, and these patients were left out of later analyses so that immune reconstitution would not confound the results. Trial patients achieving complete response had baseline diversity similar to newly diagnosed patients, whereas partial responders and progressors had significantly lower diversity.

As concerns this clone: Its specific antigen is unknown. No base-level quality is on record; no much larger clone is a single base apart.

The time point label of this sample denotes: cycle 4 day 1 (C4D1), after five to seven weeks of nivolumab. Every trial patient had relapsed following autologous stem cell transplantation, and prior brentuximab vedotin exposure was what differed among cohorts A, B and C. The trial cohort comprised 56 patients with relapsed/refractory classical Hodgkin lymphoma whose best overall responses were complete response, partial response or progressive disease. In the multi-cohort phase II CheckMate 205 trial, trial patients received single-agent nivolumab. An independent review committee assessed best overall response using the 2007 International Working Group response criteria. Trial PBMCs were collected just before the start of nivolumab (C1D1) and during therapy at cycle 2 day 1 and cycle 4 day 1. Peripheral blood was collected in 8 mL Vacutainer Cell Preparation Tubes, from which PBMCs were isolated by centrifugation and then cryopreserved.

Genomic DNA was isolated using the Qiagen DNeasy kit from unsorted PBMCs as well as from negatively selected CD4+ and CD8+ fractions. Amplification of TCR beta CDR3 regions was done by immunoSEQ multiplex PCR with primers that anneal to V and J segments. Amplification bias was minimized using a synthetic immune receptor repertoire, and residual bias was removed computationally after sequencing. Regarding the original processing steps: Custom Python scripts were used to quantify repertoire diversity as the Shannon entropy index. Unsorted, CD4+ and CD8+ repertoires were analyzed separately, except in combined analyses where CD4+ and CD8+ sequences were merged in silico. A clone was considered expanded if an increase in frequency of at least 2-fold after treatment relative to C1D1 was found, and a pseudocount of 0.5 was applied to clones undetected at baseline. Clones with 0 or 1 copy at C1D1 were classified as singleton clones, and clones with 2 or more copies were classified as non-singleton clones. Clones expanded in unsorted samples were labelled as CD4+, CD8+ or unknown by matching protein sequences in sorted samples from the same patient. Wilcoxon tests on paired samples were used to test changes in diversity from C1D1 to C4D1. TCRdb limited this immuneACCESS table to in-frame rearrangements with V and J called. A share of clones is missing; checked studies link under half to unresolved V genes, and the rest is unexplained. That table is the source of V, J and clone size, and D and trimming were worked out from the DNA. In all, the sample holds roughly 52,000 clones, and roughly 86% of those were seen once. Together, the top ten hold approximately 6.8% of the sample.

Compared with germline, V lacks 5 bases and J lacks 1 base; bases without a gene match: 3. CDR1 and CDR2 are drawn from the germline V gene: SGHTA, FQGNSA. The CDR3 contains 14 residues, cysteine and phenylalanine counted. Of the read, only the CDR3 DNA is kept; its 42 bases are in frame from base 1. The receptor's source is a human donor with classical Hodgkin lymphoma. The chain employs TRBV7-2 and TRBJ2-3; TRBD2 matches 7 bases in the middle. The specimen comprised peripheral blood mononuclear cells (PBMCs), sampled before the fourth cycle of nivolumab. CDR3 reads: CASSPAGGTDTQYF. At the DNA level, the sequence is TGTGCCAGCAGCCCCGCGGGGGGCACAGATACGCAGTATTTT.